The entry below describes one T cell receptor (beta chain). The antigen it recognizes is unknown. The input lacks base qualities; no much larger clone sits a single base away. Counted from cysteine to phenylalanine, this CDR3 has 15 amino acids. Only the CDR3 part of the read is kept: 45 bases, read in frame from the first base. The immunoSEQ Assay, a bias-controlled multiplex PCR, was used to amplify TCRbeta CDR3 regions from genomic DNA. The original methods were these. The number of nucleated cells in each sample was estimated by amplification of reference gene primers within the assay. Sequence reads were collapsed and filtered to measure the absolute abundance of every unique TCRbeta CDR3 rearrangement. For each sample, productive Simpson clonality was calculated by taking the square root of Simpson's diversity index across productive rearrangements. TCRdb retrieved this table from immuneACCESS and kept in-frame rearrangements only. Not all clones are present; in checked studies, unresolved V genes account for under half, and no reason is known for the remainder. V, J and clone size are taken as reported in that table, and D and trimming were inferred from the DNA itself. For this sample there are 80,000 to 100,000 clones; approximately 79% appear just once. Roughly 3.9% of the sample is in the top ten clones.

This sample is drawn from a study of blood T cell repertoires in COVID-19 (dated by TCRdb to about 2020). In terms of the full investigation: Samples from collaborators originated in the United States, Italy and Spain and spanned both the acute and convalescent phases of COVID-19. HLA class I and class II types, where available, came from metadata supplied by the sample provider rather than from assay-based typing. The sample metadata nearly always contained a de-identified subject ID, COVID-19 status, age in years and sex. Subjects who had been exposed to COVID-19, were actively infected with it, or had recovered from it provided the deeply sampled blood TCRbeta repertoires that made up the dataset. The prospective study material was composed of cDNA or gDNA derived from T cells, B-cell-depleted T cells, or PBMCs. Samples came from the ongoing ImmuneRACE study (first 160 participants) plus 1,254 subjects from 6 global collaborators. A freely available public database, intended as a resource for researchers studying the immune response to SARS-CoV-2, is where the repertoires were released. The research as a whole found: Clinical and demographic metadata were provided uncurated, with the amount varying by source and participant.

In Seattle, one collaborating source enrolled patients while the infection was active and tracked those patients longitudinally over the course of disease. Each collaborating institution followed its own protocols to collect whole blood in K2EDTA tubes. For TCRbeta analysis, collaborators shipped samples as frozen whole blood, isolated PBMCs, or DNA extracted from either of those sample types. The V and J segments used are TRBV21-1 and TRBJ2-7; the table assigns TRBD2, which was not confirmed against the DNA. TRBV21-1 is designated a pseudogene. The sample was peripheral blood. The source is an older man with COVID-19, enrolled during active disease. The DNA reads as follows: TGTGCCAGCAGCCAAGTAAGCTGGTGCCCCCACGAGCAGTACTTC. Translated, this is CASSQVSWCPHEQYF.